This is a list of T cell receptor beta chains from one sample in a study of shared clonotypes between healthy human individuals. This table comes from immunoSEQ multiplex PCR, and its TCRdb copy is limited to in-frame clones, with some not included. The sample holds roughly 380,000 clones, 96% seen once. Sequenced material: memory CD8+ T cells sorted from blood. The receptors come from a man under 40 in good health. Each CDR3 is given with its conserved first and last residue. D genes are given only for firm matches. Only part of the rows carry a size: once, few, many, or a class if the clone is expanded.

.	few	TRBV30	TRBJ2-7	TGTGCCTGGAGTGTAGCCTACGAGCAGTACTTC	CAWSVAYEQYF
.	.	TRBV6-5	TRBJ1-3	TGTGCCAGCAGTTACGGACCTTCCTCTGGAAACACCATATATTTT	CASSYGPSSGNTIYF
TRBD1	.	TRBV28	TRBJ2-3	TGTGCCAGCAGGACAGGGGGCCGGGGGAGCACAGATACGCAGTATTTT	CASRTGGRGSTDTQYF
.	few	TRBV28	TRBJ1-2	TGTGCCAGCAGTTTAAGAGGGGGCTATGGCTACACCTTC	CASSLRGGYGYTF
TRBD2	.	TRBV5-5	TRBJ2-7	TGTGCCAGCAGCCCCCCGGGACTAGCGGGCGGGTACGAGCAGTACTTC	CASSPPGLAGGYEQYF
.	.	TRBV7-2	TRBJ2-2	TGTGCCAGCAGCTTAGTCGGCTCCCCCGGGGAGCTGTTTTTT	CASSLVGSPGELFF
TRBD2	.	TRBV7-9	TRBJ2-1	TGTGCCAGCAGCATACAGCGGGAGATAAACAATGAGCAGTTCTTC	CASSIQREINNEQFF
.	.	TRBV20-1	TRBJ2-7	TGCAGTGGGACTGCGACCTACGAGCAGTACTTC	CSGTATYEQYF
.	.	TRBV7-2	TRBJ2-1	TGTGCCAGCAGCTTATGGGGCCGCTCCTACAATGAGCAGTTCTTC	CASSLWGRSYNEQFF
TRBD1	.	TRBV18	TRBJ2-2	TGTGCCAGCTCACGCGGGACAGGGGGCACCGGGGAGCTGTTTTTT	CASSRGTGGTGELFF
TRBD2	.	TRBV9	TRBJ2-3	TGTGCCAGCAGCGCCGTTAGCGGGATGGGCACAGATACGCAGTATTTT	CASSAVSGMGTDTQYF
.	.	TRBV5-3	TRBJ2-1	TGTGCCAGAAGCTTGGACGGGTTTTTATCCTACAATGAGCAGTTCTTC	CARSLDGFLSYNEQFF
TRBD1	.	TRBV28	TRBJ2-2	TGTGCCAGCAGTTTCGGGACAGGGTTGACCGGGGAGCTGTTTTTT	CASSFGTGLTGELFF
.	.	TRBV7-3	TRBJ1-2	TGTGCCAGCAGCTTAAACCCGGGAGAAAGCTATGGCTACACCTTC	CASSLNPGESYGYTF
TRBD1	.	TRBV6-6	TRBJ1-1	TGTGCCAGCAGTTACCCAGGGGGCTTGAACACTGAAGCTTTCTTT	CASSYPGGLNTEAFF
.	once	TRBV27	TRBJ2-1	TGTGCCAGCAGTTTAGGGAATGAGCAGTTCTTC	CASSLGNEQFF
.	.	TRBV19	TRBJ1-1	TGTGCCAGTACCCGTTGGGGGGAGGTGGGAGCCCTGAACACTGAAGCTTTCTTT	CASTRWGEVGALNTEAFF
.	.	TRBV28	TRBJ2-7	TGTGCCAGCAGGACAACAGGGTTCTACGAGCAGTACTTC	CASRTTGFYEQYF
.	.	TRBV4-1	TRBJ2-7	TGCGCCAGCAGCCAAGGGCCCGACAGGCTCTCCTACGAGCAGTACTTC	CASSQGPDRLSYEQYF
.	.	TRBV6-1	TRBJ1-5	TGTGCCAGCAGTCCGGTGGGGGGTCAGCCCCAGCATTTT	CASSPVGGQPQHF
TRBD1	.	TRBV18	TRBJ2-5	TGTGCCAGCTCACCCTTTCATCTATGGCGGGACAGGGTCCAAGAGACCCAGTACTTC	CASSPFHLWRDRVQETQYF
.	.	TRBV5-1	TRBJ2-3	TGCGCCAGCAGCAGAGGGGTGGTAGATACGCAGTATTTT	CASSRGVVDTQYF
.	.	TRBV20-1	TRBJ2-7	TGCAGTGCTATCCCCTACGAGCAGTACTTC	CSAIPYEQYF
.	.	TRBV29-1	TRBJ1-3	TGCAGCTTTCGGAAAGATGGAAACACCATATATTTT	CSFRKDGNTIYF
.	.	TRBV11-1	TRBJ2-5	TGTGCCAGCAGCTTAGTGTCGGGTACGAAGACCCAGTACTTC	CASSLVSGTKTQYF
.	.	TRBV11-2	TRBJ2-1	TGTGCCAGCAGCTTAGCAGGGAAACACAATGAGCAGTTCTTC	CASSLAGKHNEQFF
TRBD1	once	TRBV6-5	TRBJ2-7	TGTGCCAGCAGCCCGGGACAGGCCTCCTACGAGCAGTACTTC	CASSPGQASYEQYF
.	.	TRBV15	TRBJ2-5	TGTGCCACCAGCAGAGATCAACGGTTAGGAGAGACCCAGTACTTC	CATSRDQRLGETQYF
TRBD2	.	TRBV6-6	TRBJ2-1	TGTGCCAGCAGTTACCTAGCGGAGTTCTCCTACAATGAGCAGTTCTTC	CASSYLAEFSYNEQFF
.	.	TRBV18	TRBJ2-7	TGTGCCAGCTCACCACCGTCCGTATCCGAGCAGTACTTC	CASSPPSVSEQYF
.	.	TRBV28	TRBJ1-4	TGTGCCAGCAGTTTGGGCAAGTATGGAGAAAAACTGTTTTTT	CASSLGKYGEKLFF
.	.	TRBV7-2	TRBJ1-5	TGTGCCAGCAGCTTACTGGGGGGTCAGCCCCAGCATTTT	CASSLLGGQPQHF
TRBD2	.	TRBV7-3	TRBJ2-1	TGTGCCAGCAGCCCCCGTCCCGGGACTAGCGGGAGTGGGGGGAATGAGCAGTTCTTC	CASSPRPGTSGSGGNEQFF
.	once	TRBV29-1	TRBJ2-2	TGCAGCGTGGGTCTTCGCGGGCCCGGGGAGCTGTTTTTT	CSVGLRGPGELFF
TRBD2	.	TRBV2	TRBJ2-3	TGTGCCAGCAGTGGGACTAGCGGGAGGGCAGATACGCAGTATTTT	CASSGTSGRADTQYF
.	.	TRBV6-5	TRBJ1-1	TGTGCCAGCAGTCTCTTCATGAACACTGAAGCTTTCTTT	CASSLFMNTEAFF
.	.	TRBV4-2	TRBJ1-2	TGTGCCAGCAGCCAAGCAAACACGGTCCTCTATGGCTACACCTTC	CASSQANTVLYGYTF
.	.	TRBV18	TRBJ1-3	TGTGCCAGCTCACCCAGGGTTGGAAACACCATATATTTT	CASSPRVGNTIYF
.	.	TRBV28	TRBJ1-1	TGTGCCAGCAGTTTTAACAGGGTAGAAGCTTTCTTT	CASSFNRVEAFF
TRBD1	.	TRBV7-8	TRBJ2-4	TGTGCCAGCAGATTACAGGGGGTCGAAAACATTCAGTACTTC	CASRLQGVENIQYF
.	.	TRBV7-8	TRBJ1-5	TGTGCCAGCAGCTTAGCTAGCAATCAGCCCCAGCATTTT	CASSLASNQPQHF
TRBD1	.	TRBV28	TRBJ1-2	TGTGCCAGCAGTTTGGGACAGGGTGGCTACACCTTC	CASSLGQGGYTF
TRBD2	.	TRBV28	TRBJ2-1	TGTGCCAGCAGTGATCTAGCGGGAGTTTTTAATGAGCAGTTCTTC	CASSDLAGVFNEQFF
TRBD1	.	TRBV9	TRBJ1-3	TGTGCCAGCAGCCCTGGGACAGGGTTAGGAAACACCATATATTTT	CASSPGTGLGNTIYF
TRBD1	.	TRBV5-1	TRBJ1-3	TGCGCCAGCAGCGGAGGGACAGCCTCTGGAAACACCATATATTTT	CASSGGTASGNTIYF
.	.	TRBV13	TRBJ1-1	TGTGCCAGCGCCAGGGGTGGGAACACTGAAGCTTTCTTT	CASARGGNTEAFF
.	.	TRBV28	TRBJ1-5	TGTGCCAGCACTAGCAATCAGCCCCAGCATTTT	CASTSNQPQHF